This T cell receptor beta chain stems from a study of blood T cell repertoires in COVID-19. Study as a whole: Material from acute and convalescent COVID-19 was sourced from the United States, Italy and Spain. Nucleic acid was either cDNA or gDNA, and it came from T cells, B-cell-depleted T cells, or PBMCs.

The germline V gene has CDR1 SEHNR and CDR2 FQNEAQ (reference sequence). CDR3 length equals 16 residues. The V gene end was trimmed by 5 bases and the J gene end by 3 bases; junction bases not matched to a gene: 13. As processed by the authors: Amplification from reference gene primers served as the basis for estimated nucleated cell counts. Repertoires were generated with immunoSEQ multiplex PCR, while TCRdb's copy carries only in-frame clones and drops some. The V and J calls and clone size are taken from that table; D and trimming were inferred from the DNA. The sample includes a few hundred thousand clones, about four fifths seen only once; the top ten take approximately 5.4%. Participants reported their clinical history, and cohort assignment relied on those reports.

Sequencing input: PBMCs or T cells enriched from blood (not recorded which). The chain combines TRBV7-9 with TRBJ2-7, with 7 bases matching TRBD2. This receptor was obtained from a woman in her forties or fifties who had recovered from COVID-19. The CDR3 loop reads CASSNRVTGLLYEQYF. CDR3 bases: TGTGCCAGCAGCAACCGTGTGACGGGACTACTCTACGAGCAGTACTTC.